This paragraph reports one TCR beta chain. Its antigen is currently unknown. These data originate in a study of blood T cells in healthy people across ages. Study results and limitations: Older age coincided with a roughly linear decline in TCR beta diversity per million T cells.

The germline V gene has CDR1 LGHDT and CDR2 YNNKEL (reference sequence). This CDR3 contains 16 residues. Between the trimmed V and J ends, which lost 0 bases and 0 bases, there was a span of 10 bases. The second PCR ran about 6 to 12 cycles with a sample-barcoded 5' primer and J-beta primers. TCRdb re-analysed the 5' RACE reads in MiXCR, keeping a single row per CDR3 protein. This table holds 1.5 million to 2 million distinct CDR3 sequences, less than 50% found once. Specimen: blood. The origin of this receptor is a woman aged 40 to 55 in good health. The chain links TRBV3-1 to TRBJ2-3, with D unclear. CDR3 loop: CASSQDNGRSTDTQYF. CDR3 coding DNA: TGTGCCAGCAGCCAAGATAATGGGCGTAGCACAGATACGCAGTATTTT.